This passage covers 16 T cell receptor beta chains from one sample sequenced in a study of tumor and adjacent non-tumor tissue in lung cancer. The template was RNA from unsorted bulk tissue. A modified ARM-PCR protocol with three rounds of nested PCR amplified TCRbeta. TCRdb redid the calling of the multiplex PCR reads with MiXCR, one entry per CDR3 protein. The sample lists over 60,000 distinct CDR3 sequences, over 80% seen once, with 13% in the top ten. The sequenced sample was lung tumor tissue. The source is a woman between 50 and 59 years old with non-small cell lung cancer.

This chain connects TRBV7-2 to TRBJ2-7; D may be TRBD2 (6 bases). Trimming took off 4 bases at V and 3 bases at J, with 16 bases between the two ends. The CDR3 extends over 15 amino acids. The germline V gene encodes CDR1 SGHTA and CDR2 FQGNSA. CDR3 loop: CASSYLEGGHYEQYF. CDR3 DNA sequence: TGTGCCAGCAGCTACTTAGAGGGAGGACACTACGAGCAGTACTTC.

Notes on this clonotype: Mismatch with germline at one junction end may stem from a read error. The gene calls are TRBV6-1 and TRBJ2-7; unclear D gene. Germline-derived CDR1 and CDR2 are MNHNS and SASEGT. The CDR3 extends over 15 amino acids. This CDR3 is CTSSEELAPNYEQYF. In nucleotides, the CDR3 is TGTACCAGCAGTGAAGAGTTAGCCCCTAACTACGAGCAGTACTTC.

This clonotype was found once. At one end the junction does not follow the germline gene, possibly because of a read error. The V and J genes are TRBV6-5 and TRBJ2-1; possible D gene TRBD2, 6 bases. The CDR3 is 16 residues long. Germline V lookup: CDR1 MNHEY, CDR2 SVGAGI. CDR3 DNA sequence: TGTGCCAGAAGTTACGCCCGACTAGTGAATAACAATGAACAGTTCTTC. This translates into CARSYARLVNNNEQFF.

Concerning this clonotype itself: A read error may produce the germline difference seen at one junction end. J is TRBJ2-5 and V is TRBV20-1; D is perhaps TRBD1 (5 bases). CDR3 size: 15 residues. Germline CDR1 is DFQATT and CDR2 is SNEGSKA (reference sequence). CDR3 residues: CSAMDIILLGESQYF. The CDR3 DNA follows: TGCAGTGCTATGGACATAATACTCTTGGGCGAGAGCCAGTACTTC.

A word on this clonotype: Since no conserved phenylalanine or tryptophan closes the CDR3, a read error is the likely cause. J is TRBJ2-1 and V is TRBV11-2, with TRBD2 identical over 7 bases. The germline V gene encodes CDR1 SGHAT and CDR2 FQNNGV. V lost 3 bases, J lost 7 bases, and 9 bases stayed unmatched. The CDR3 runs to 15 residues. CDR3 region: CASSFIAGGENEQFL. DNA for the CDR3: TGTGCCAGCAGCTTTATAGCGGGTGGAGAGAATGAGCAGTTCTTG.

This clonotype was counted at least ten times. V and J are TRBV5-1 and TRBJ2-2; either TRBD1 or TRBD2 may fit D (5 bases each). Trimming took off 1 base at V and 0 bases at J, with 10 bases between the two ends. CDR1 is SGHRS and CDR2 is YFSETQ in the germline V gene. The CDR3 runs to 16 residues. This CDR3 is CASSLMGPSNTGELFF. The CDR3 DNA reads as TGCGCCAGCAGCTTGATGGGACCCTCGAACACCGGGGAGCTGTTTTTT.

The chain is built from TRBV11-2 and TRBJ2-5; tentatively, D is TRBD2 (6 bases). The germline gives CDR1 SGHAT, CDR2 FQNNGV. V shed 3 bases and J shed 5 bases, with 13 bases lying between them. There are 14 residues in the CDR3. The CDR3 DNA is TGTGCCAGCAGCTTTGCGGGATGGTCGGAGACCCAGTACTTC. Translation: CASSFAGWSETQYF.

For this clonotype: A junction end diverges from the germline sequence, so it may reflect a read error. This chain joins TRBV20-1 and TRBJ2-7; 7 bases are shared with TRBD2. The CDR3 covers 14 residues. Germline CDR1 reads DFQATT; CDR2 reads SNEGSKA (reference sequence). The CDR3, as DNA: TGCAGTGCCCTGGCGGGAGCAAAAACCTATGAGCAGTACTTC. Its protein product is CSALAGAKTYEQYF.

A word on this clonotype: Germline and junction disagree at one end, which may indicate a read error. V usage is TRBV29-1 and J usage is TRBJ1-3; D gene unclear. Germline values: CDR1 SQVTM, CDR2 ANQGSEA. The CDR3 length is 15 residues. The CDR3 region has the DNA TGCAGCGTTCACTCGGGCAGCGGCCCTGGAAAGACCATATATTTT. Its translation is CSVHSGSGPGKTIYF. The entire variable domain, with the rest obtained from reference TRBV29-1 and TRBJ1-3, is as follows: SAVISQKPSRDICQRGTSLTIQCQVDSQVTMMFWYRQQPGQSLTLIATANQGSEATYESGFVIDKFPISRPNLTFSTLTVSNMSPEDSSIYLCSVHSGSGPGKTIYFGEGSWLTVV.

The rearrangement links TRBV2 to TRBJ2-1; TRBD1 matches 7 bases. This CDR3 has 14 residues. The trim removed 7 bases at V and 3 bases at J, leaving 6 bases unmatched. Germline assignment: CDR1 SNHLY and CDR2 FYNNEI. The CDR3 sequence is CASTVGTVYNEQFF. The CDR3, as DNA: TGTGCCAGCACGGTGGGGACAGTCTACAATGAGCAGTTCTTC.

A remark on this clonotype: A much larger clone lies one base from this, so it may be a read error. The chain joins TRBV5-4 to TRBJ2-4, with D possibly being TRBD2 (6 bases). The CDR3 extends over 18 amino acids. Germline V lookup: CDR1 SGHNT, CDR2 YYREEE (reference sequence). CDR3 protein: CTSSLVRLGGGAKNIQYF. In DNA form, the CDR3 reads TGTACCAGCAGCCTCGTTAGACTAGGAGGTGGAGCCAAAAACATTCAGTACTTC.

Comment on this clonotype: One end of the junction is discordant with germline, which a read error may explain. The CDR3 DNA sequence: TGTGCTAGCAGCTTGGCACCCGGCCAAGTTGTAACCTACGAGCAGTACTTC. Protein: CASSLAPGQVVTYEQYF. The chain employs TRBV5-5 and TRBJ2-7; D gene unclear. Looked up from germline, CDR1 is SGHKS and CDR2 is YYEKEE (reference sequence). This CDR3 region has 17 residues.

There are a few counts of this clonotype. At one boundary the junction diverges from the germline segment, which might be a read error. The chain is built from TRBV6-1 and TRBJ2-1; D unclear. The CDR3 contains 16 residues. Germline V lookup: CDR1 MNHNS, CDR2 SASEGT. The chain's CDR3 is CASKSLIGSFVDEQLF. CDR3 in DNA: TGTGCCAGCAAGAGCCTAATAGGGTCCTTTGTGGATGAGCAATTATTC.

Notes on this clonotype: One end of the junction fails to match germline, which may point to a read error. The chain joins TRBV20-1 to TRBJ2-5; 9 bases fit TRBD1. Germline-derived CDR1 and CDR2 are DFQATT and SNEGSKA (reference sequence). The CDR3 sequence is 14 residues long. The CDR3 DNA sequence: TGCACTGCTAGAACCGGGACAGGGTACGAGACCCAGTATTTC. This translates into CTARTGTGYETQYF.

By share, this clonotype counts as medium-sized. The chain couples TRBV6-5 to TRBJ2-7; no clear D gene. CDR1 and CDR2 (germline): MNHEY, SVGAGI. Trimming cost V 0 bases and J 2 bases, with 14 bases left between them. The CDR3 is made up of 16 amino acids. The CDR3 sequence is CASSYSKGPFTYEQYF. Written as DNA, the CDR3 is TGTGCCAGCAGTTACTCTAAGGGTCCCTTTACCTACGAGCAGTACTTC.

In this sample, this clonotype turned up a few times. The chain carries TRBV11-1 and TRBJ2-1, with TRBD1 as a possible D gene (5 bases). Trimming cost V 11 bases and J 8 bases, with 22 bases left between them. The CDR3 is 14 residues long. CDR1 and CDR2 from the germline V gene are SGHAT and FQDESV (reference sequence). CDR3 coding DNA: TGTGCCTGCGGCTTCCGACAGACTTTCGATGAGCAGTTCTTC. Protein product: CACGFRQTFDEQFF. The complete variable domain, with remaining parts taken from reference TRBV11-1 and TRBJ2-1, reads EAEVAQSPRYKITEKSQAVAFWCDPISGHATLYWYRQILGQGPELLVQFQDESVVDDSQLPKDRFSAERLKGVDSTLKIQPAELGDSAMYLCACGFRQTFDEQFFGPGTRLTVL.